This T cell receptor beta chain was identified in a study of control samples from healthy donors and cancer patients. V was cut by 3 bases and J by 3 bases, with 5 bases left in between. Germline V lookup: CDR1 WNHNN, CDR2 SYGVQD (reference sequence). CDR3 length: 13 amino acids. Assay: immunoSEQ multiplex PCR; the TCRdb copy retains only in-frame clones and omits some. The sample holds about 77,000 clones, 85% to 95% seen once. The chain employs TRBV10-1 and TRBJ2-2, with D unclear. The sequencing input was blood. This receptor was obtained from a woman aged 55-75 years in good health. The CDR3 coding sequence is TGCGCCAGCAGTGACAGAGACACCGGGGAGCTGTTTTTT. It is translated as CASSDRDTGELFF.